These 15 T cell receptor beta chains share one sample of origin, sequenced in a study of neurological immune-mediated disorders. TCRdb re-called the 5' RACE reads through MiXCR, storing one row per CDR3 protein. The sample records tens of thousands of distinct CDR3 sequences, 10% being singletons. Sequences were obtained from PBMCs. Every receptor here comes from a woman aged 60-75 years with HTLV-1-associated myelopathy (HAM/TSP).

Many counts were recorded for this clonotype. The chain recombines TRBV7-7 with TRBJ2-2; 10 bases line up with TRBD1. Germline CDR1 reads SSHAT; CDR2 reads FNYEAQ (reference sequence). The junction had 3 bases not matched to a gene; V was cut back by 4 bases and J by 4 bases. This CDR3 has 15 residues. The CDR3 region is CASSSGTGVTGELFF. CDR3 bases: TGTGCCAGCAGCTCCGGGACAGGGGTCACCGGGGAGCTGTTTTTT.

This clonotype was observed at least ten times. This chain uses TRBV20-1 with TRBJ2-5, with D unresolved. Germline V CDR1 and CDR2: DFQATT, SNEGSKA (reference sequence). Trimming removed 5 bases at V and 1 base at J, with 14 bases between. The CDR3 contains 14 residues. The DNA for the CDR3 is TGCAGTGCTCTCGTTATTGGGGTCCAAGAGACCCAGTACTTC. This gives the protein CSALVIGVQETQYF.

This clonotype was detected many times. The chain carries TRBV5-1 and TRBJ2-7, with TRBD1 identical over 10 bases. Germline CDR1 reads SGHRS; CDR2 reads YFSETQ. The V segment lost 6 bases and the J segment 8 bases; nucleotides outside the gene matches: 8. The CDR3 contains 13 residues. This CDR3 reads CASKGTGASQQYF. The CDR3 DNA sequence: TGCGCCAGCAAGGGGACAGGGGCTTCCCAGCAGTACTTC.

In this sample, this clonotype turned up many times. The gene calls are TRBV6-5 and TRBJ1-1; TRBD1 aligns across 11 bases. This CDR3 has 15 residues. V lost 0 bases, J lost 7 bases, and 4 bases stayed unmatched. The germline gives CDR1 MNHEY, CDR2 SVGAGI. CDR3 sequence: CASSYSRGQGGEAFF. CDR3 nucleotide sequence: TGTGCCAGCAGTTACTCGAGGGGACAGGGGGGTGAAGCTTTCTTT.

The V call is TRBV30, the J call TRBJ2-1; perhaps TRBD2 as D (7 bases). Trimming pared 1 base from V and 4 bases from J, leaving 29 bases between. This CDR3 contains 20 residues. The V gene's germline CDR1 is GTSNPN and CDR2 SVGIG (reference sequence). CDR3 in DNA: TGTGCCTGGAGTGAAACAGGGTTGAGAGGCTTGAGGCGGGGGTACAATGAGCAGTTCTTC. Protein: CAWSETGLRGLRRGYNEQFF.

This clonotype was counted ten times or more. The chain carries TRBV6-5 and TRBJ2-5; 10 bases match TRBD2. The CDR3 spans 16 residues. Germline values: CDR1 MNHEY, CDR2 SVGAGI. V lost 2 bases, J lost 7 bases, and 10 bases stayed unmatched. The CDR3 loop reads CASSYERGGRPGTQYF. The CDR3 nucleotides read TGTGCCAGCAGTTACGAGCGGGGGGGCCGCCCGGGGACCCAGTACTTC.

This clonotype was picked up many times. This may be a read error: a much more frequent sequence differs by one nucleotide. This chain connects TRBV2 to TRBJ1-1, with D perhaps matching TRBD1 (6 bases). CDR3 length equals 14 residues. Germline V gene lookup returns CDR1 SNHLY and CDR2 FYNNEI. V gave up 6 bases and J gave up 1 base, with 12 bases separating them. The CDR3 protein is CASRTGFTNTEAFF. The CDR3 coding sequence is TGTGCCAGCAGAACAGGGTTCACGAACACTGAAGCTTTCTTT.

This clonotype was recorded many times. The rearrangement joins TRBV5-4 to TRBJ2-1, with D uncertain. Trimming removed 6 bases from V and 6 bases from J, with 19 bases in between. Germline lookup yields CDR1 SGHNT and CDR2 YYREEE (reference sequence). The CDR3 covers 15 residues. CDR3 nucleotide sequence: TGTGCCAGCAAGGTTGACGCCACCCACGGCAATGAGCAGTTCTTC. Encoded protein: CASKVDATHGNEQFF.

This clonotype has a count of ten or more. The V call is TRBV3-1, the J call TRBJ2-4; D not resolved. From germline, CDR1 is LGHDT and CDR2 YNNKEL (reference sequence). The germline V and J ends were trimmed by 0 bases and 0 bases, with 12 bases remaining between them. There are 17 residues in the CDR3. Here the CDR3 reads CASSQEGIRLAKNIQYF. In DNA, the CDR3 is TGTGCCAGCAGCCAAGAAGGAATAAGACTAGCCAAAAACATTCAGTACTTC.

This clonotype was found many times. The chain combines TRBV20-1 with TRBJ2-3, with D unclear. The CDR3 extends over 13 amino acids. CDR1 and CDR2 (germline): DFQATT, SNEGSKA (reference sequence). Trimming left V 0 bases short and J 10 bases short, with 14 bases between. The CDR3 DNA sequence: TGCAGTGCTAGAGATCCCACCCACCCAGCGCAGTATTTT. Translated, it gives CSARDPTHPAQYF.

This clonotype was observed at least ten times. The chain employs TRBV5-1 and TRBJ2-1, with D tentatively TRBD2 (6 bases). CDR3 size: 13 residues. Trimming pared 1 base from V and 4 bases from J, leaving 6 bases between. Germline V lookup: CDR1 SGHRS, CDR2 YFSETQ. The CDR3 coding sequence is TGCGCCAGCAGCTTGAGCGGGTACAATGAGCAGTTCTTC. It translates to CASSLSGYNEQFF.

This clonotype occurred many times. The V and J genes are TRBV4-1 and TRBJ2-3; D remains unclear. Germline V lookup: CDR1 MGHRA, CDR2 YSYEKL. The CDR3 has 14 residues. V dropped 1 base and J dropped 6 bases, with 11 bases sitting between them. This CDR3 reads CASSQVGFEDTQYF. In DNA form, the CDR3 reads TGCGCCAGCAGCCAAGTGGGATTTGAGGATACGCAGTATTTT.

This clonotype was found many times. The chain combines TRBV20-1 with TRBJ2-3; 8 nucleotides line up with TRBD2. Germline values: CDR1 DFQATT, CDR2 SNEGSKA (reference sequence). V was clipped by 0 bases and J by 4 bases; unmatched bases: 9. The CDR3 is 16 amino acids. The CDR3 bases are TGCAGTGCTAGAGATCAGGGGACTAGTCGCCCAGATACGCAGTATTTT. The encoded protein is CSARDQGTSRPDTQYF.

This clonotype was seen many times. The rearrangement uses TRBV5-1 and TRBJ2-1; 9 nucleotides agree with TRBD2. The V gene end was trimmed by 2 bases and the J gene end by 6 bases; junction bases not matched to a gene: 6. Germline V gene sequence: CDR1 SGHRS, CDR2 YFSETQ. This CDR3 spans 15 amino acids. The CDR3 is CASSLLAGDPNEQFF. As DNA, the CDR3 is TGCGCCAGCAGCTTACTAGCGGGTGACCCCAATGAGCAGTTCTTC.

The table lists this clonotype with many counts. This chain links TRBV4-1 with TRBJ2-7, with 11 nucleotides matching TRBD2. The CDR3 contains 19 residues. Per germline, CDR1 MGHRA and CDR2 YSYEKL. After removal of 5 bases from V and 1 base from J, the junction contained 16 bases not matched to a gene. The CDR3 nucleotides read TGCGCCAGCAGCTCACTAACTAGCGGGGGCTCCCCCCGATCCTACGAGCAGTACTTC. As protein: CASSSLTSGGSPRSYEQYF.